This entry lists 30 T cell receptor beta chains sequenced from one sample in a study of PD-L1 blockade in urothelial cancer. Some clones are missing from TCRdb's copy, which holds only in-frame ones; the method was immunoSEQ multiplex PCR. Of 85,000 to 95,000 clones in the sample, roughly 90% were seen once. Time point denoted: pretreatment peripheral blood. The sample consisted of PBMCs, taken around atezolizumab (anti-PD-L1) treatment. These receptors were taken from a woman older than 75 with urothelial cancer.

The CDR3 protein is CASSIAGQIRYGYTF. For the CDR3, the DNA is TGTGCCAGTAGTATTGCAGGCCAAATTCGTTATGGCTACACCTTC. J is TRBJ1-2 and V is TRBV19, with D unclear. Looked up from germline, CDR1 is LNHDA and CDR2 is SQIVND (reference sequence). Trimming pared 3 bases from V and 5 bases from J, leaving 16 bases between. The CDR3 has 15 residues.

This chain connects TRBV9 to TRBJ1-1, with D possibly being TRBD1 (6 bases). V gave up 3 bases and J gave up 4 bases, with 13 bases separating them. The germline CDR1 and CDR2 sequences are SGDLS and YYNGEE. The CDR3 has 14 amino acids. As DNA, the CDR3 is TGTGCCAGCAGCGAAGTCCTAGGGGGCACTGAAGCTTTCTTT. As protein: CASSEVLGGTEAFF.

The V and J genes are TRBV28 and TRBJ2-7, with a tentative D call TRBD2 (5 bases). There are 15 residues in the CDR3. Trimming removed 7 bases from V and 2 bases from J, with 18 bases in between. Per germline, CDR1 MDHEN and CDR2 SYDVKM. The CDR3 nucleotides read TGTGCCAGCATGAGGTCAGGAGCGGCCGCCTACGAGCAGTACTTC. Its protein product is CASMRSGAAAYEQYF.

The V call is TRBV9, the J call TRBJ2-7, with a possible D match to TRBD2 (5 bases). The length of the CDR3 is 15 residues. Trimming stripped 4 bases from V and 7 bases from J, with 21 bases between. Looked up from germline, CDR1 is SGDLS and CDR2 is YYNGEE. The CDR3 here is CASSPLPSRGGEQYF. The CDR3 bases are TGTGCCAGCAGCCCCCTTCCGTCTAGAGGAGGTGAGCAGTACTTC. Together with reference TRBV9 and TRBJ2-7, the CDR3 gives the full variable domain: DSGVTQTPKHLITATGQRVTLRCSPRSGDLSVYWYQQSLDQGLQFLIQYYNGEERAKGNILERFSAQQFPDLHSELNLSSLELGDSALYFCASSPLPSRGGEQYFGPGTRLTVT.

Only one count was recorded for this clone. This chain joins TRBV5-1 and TRBJ2-3; TRBD2 matches 9 bases. V was clipped by 4 bases and J by 5 bases; unmatched bases: 11. CDR3 length equals 16 residues. Germline values: CDR1 SGHRS, CDR2 YFSETQ. For the CDR3, the DNA is TGCGCCAGCAGCCCAAGGTCAGCGGGAGGCGTAGATACGCAGTATTTT. It specifies CASSPRSAGGVDTQYF.

The CDR3 region has the DNA TGTGCCAGCAGCACGGAGGTCCTGAACACTGAAGCTTTCTTT. This codes for CASSTEVLNTEAFF. This chain uses TRBV28 with TRBJ1-1; D not certain. The ends were cut back, 6 bases at V and 0 bases at J, with 11 bases in the middle. The CDR3 covers 14 residues. Germline CDR1 and CDR2: MDHEN and SYDVKM.

The chain carries TRBV6-1 and TRBJ2-3; D gene uncertain. Trimming pared 1 base from V and 8 bases from J, leaving 16 bases between. The CDR3 runs 15 residues. Germline CDR1 MNHNS, CDR2 SASEGT. The CDR3 nucleotides are TGTGCCAGCAGTGAAGTTCAACTGACTGGTAGTACGCAGTATTTT. It encodes CASSEVQLTGSTQYF.

The genes are TRBV6-1 and TRBJ1-1; weak D call: TRBD1 (5 bases). This CDR3 region has 14 residues. Germline CDR1 MNHNS, CDR2 SASEGT. Trimming pared 2 bases from V and 6 bases from J, leaving 13 bases between. Here the CDR3 reads CASSERGPGPEAFF. The CDR3 bases are TGTGCCAGCAGTGAAAGGGGCCCAGGCCCTGAAGCTTTCTTT.

The chain combines TRBV2 with TRBJ2-5; 10 bases are shared with TRBD2. This CDR3 is 15 amino acids long. The germline V gene has CDR1 SNHLY and CDR2 FYNNEI. Trimming at V came to 8 bases and at J to 2 bases, leaving 8 bases not matched to a gene. DNA of the CDR3: TGTGCCAGCGGCCCGGGACTAGCGCTTCAAGAGACCCAGTACTTC. This gives the protein CASGPGLALQETQYF.

The V call is TRBV7-3, the J call TRBJ2-3; 11 positions agree with TRBD2. The germline V gene encodes CDR1 SGHTA and CDR2 FQGTGA. The CDR3 extends over 14 amino acids. Trimming cost V 5 bases and J 3 bases; bases outside gene matches: 1. The CDR3: CASSRLAGTDTQYF. In nucleotides, the CDR3 is TGTGCCAGCAGCCGACTAGCGGGAACAGATACGCAGTATTTT.

V gene TRBV19 combines with J gene TRBJ1-1; 9 nucleotides agree with TRBD1. J gave up 4 bases and V 4 bases, and 16 bases lay outside the gene matches. Germline V gives CDR1 LNHDA, CDR2 SQIVND (reference sequence). The CDR3 spans 18 residues. For the CDR3, the DNA is TGTGCCAGTAGTACCCCAAGCCGGGGACAGGGTACCCCCACTGAAGCTTTCTTT. Encoded protein: CASSTPSRGQGTPTEAFF.

Points on this clone: The junction and the germline gene differ at one end; a read error may be behind it. The CDR3 loop reads CASSSSADSSNRPQHF. The DNA for the CDR3 is TGTGCCAGCAGCTCGTCCGCGGACTCGAGCAATCGGCCCCAGCATTTT. This chain connects TRBV5-4 to TRBJ1-5; no clear D. The CDR3 loop spans 16 amino acids. CDR1 SGHNT and CDR2 YYREEE come from the germline V gene (reference sequence).

The gene calls are TRBV7-3 and TRBJ2-1; 9 positions match TRBD2. The germline gives CDR1 SGHTA, CDR2 FQGTGA. V lost 3 bases and J lost 5; bases outside the gene matches: 5. The CDR3 totals 15 residues. DNA of the CDR3: TGTGCCAGCAGCTTGACTAGCGGATTTAACAATGAGCAGTTCTTC. This encodes CASSLTSGFNNEQFF.

This chain connects TRBV19 to TRBJ2-7; TRBD2 matches 9 bases. Germline V lookup: CDR1 LNHDA, CDR2 SQIVND (reference sequence). There are 15 residues in the CDR3. V was pared by 5 bases and J by 0 bases, with 5 bases of the junction left unmatched. The CDR3, as DNA: TGTGCCAGTAGTGAGGCGGGAGGGAGCTCCTACGAGCAGTACTTC. Its translation: CASSEAGGSSYEQYF.

This rearrangement joins TRBV5-6 to TRBJ1-2; the match to TRBD1 covers 8 bases. After removal of 0 bases from V and 0 bases from J, the junction contained 4 bases not matched to a gene. The CDR3 sequence is 16 residues long. The V gene's germline CDR1 is SGHDT and CDR2 YYEEEE. The DNA of the CDR3 is TGTGCCAGCAGCTTGGTGACAGGGGAAGCTAACTATGGCTACACCTTC. It translates to CASSLVTGEANYGYTF.

In this sample, this clone turned up once. This rearrangement joins TRBV19 to TRBJ2-2; 13 nucleotides agree with TRBD2. Germline values: CDR1 LNHDA, CDR2 SQIVND (reference sequence). This CDR3 contains 14 residues. V was pared by 5 bases and J by 6 bases, with 0 bases of the junction left unmatched. DNA of the CDR3: TGTGCCAGTAGTGGACTAGCGGGGGCCGGGGAGCTGTTTTTT. Translated, it gives CASSGLAGAGELFF.

The V call is TRBV6-6, the J call TRBJ2-4, with D possibly TRBD1 on 6 matching bases. The CDR3 is made up of 14 amino acids. Trimming stripped 6 bases from V and 5 bases from J, with 14 bases between. Germline V gene data show CDR1 as MNHNY and CDR2 as SVGAGI (reference sequence). This CDR3 is CASRPQGLENIQYF. In nucleotides, the CDR3 is TGTGCCAGCAGACCACAGGGCTTGGAAAACATTCAGTACTTC.

The chain couples TRBV5-1 to TRBJ2-3, with 7 positions matching TRBD1. Trimming removed 2 bases from V and 4 bases from J; junction bases left unmatched: 7. Germline V gene data show CDR1 as SGHRS and CDR2 as YFSETQ. This CDR3 comprises 15 residues. The CDR3 DNA reads as TGCGCCAGCAGCTTAGGGACAGTAGAGGCAGATACGCAGTATTTT. Encoded protein: CASSLGTVEADTQYF.

This clone was observed a few times. The genes are TRBV5-1 and TRBJ2-2; 9 bases fit TRBD1. CDR1 is SGHRS and CDR2 is YFSETQ in the germline V gene. V shed 4 bases and J 3 bases; nucleotides not matched to a gene: 4. The CDR3 extends over 15 amino acids. The CDR3 nucleotides read TGCGCCAGCAGCGAAAGGACAGGGGACACCGGGGAGCTGTTTTTT. It codes for CASSERTGDTGELFF.

The chain couples TRBV28 to TRBJ2-5; D is uncertain. Germline CDR1 is MDHEN and CDR2 is SYDVKM. V was cut by 3 bases and J by 5 bases, with 4 bases left in between. This CDR3 has 11 amino acids. The CDR3 nucleotides read TGTGCCAGCAGTTTTATGGAGACCCAGTACTTC. This gives the protein CASSFMETQYF.

The genes are TRBV5-1 and TRBJ1-4; D ambiguous. Trimming took 4 bases from V and 0 from J, leaving 10 bases between them. Germline assignment: CDR1 SGHRS and CDR2 YFSETQ. The CDR3 totals 15 residues. CDR3 in amino acids: CASSLGSSTNEKLFF. The DNA of the CDR3 is TGCGCCAGCAGCCTAGGATCCTCAACTAATGAAAAACTGTTTTTT.

This chain links TRBV18 with TRBJ1-5, with D perhaps matching TRBD1 (5 bases). The germline V and J ends were trimmed by 3 bases and 4 bases, with 10 bases remaining between them. Germline lookup yields CDR1 KGHSH and CDR2 LQKENI. The CDR3 consists of 14 residues. The CDR3 protein is CASSPGLTNQPQHF. DNA of the CDR3: TGTGCCAGCTCACCGGGACTTACTAATCAGCCCCAGCATTTT.

The chain has TRBV27 and TRBJ2-7; D is ambiguous. Germline V gene sequence: CDR1 MNHEY, CDR2 SMNVEV (reference sequence). The V end was cut by 5 bases, the J end by 3 bases, with 14 bases between. The length of the CDR3 is 14 residues. The CDR3 DNA is TGTGCCAGCAGTGCCCGAAAAACAGACTACGAGCAGTACTTC. The encoded protein is CASSARKTDYEQYF.

In this sample, this clone turned up once. The chain has TRBV30 and TRBJ1-2, with TRBD1 as a possible D gene (6 bases). There are 13 residues in the CDR3. CDR1 GTSNPN and CDR2 SVGIG come from the germline V gene (reference sequence). Trimming took off 1 base at V and 5 bases at J, with 11 bases between the two ends. This chain's CDR3 is CAWSAPGVYGYTF. CDR3 sequence (DNA): TGTGCCTGGAGTGCCCCAGGGGTGTATGGCTACACCTTC.

A single count supports this clone. The chain recombines TRBV13 with TRBJ2-6; 7 bases map to TRBD1. The CDR3 covers 18 residues. In germline, CDR1 is PRHDT, CDR2 FYEKMQ (reference sequence). J was trimmed by 2 bases and V by 4 bases; bases with no gene match: 11. The CDR3 DNA is TGTGCCAGCAGCTCAAGACAGGGCAGGTTGACTGGGGCCAACGTCCTGACTTTC. This sequence encodes CASSSRQGRLTGANVLTF.

The chain is built from TRBV7-8 and TRBJ2-7; 13 nucleotides align to TRBD2. Germline CDR1 is SGHVS and CDR2 is FQNEAQ. The junction had 9 bases not matched to a gene; V was cut back by 3 bases and J by 4 bases. This CDR3 has 17 residues. The CDR3 sequence is CASSLPPQGLAGYEQYF. In DNA form, the CDR3 reads TGTGCCAGCAGCTTGCCCCCCCAGGGACTAGCGGGATACGAGCAGTACTTC.

The chain joins TRBV28 to TRBJ1-1; a weak D match, TRBD1 (6 bases). CDR3 length equals 14 residues. V was clipped by 8 bases and J by 0 bases, with 13 bases between them. Germline loops: CDR1 MDHEN, CDR2 SYDVKM. This CDR3 reads CASDRRIMNTEAFF. The CDR3 nucleotides are TGTGCCAGCGACAGGAGGATAATGAACACTGAAGCTTTCTTT.

This clone was picked up one time. V gene TRBV19 combines with J gene TRBJ1-1, with a tentative D call TRBD1 (6 bases). V shed 3 bases and J shed 6 bases, with 14 bases lying between them. CDR1 and CDR2 (germline): LNHDA, SQIVND (reference sequence). The CDR3 is 14 residues long. This CDR3 is CASSMSPQGAEAFF. CDR3 nucleotide sequence: TGTGCCAGTAGTATGTCCCCACAGGGAGCTGAAGCTTTCTTT.

Only one count was recorded for this clone. The chain recombines TRBV6-1 with TRBJ1-1, with 7 bases lining up with TRBD1. The CDR3 length is 19 residues. The germline V gene encodes CDR1 MNHNS and CDR2 SASEGT. V shed 0 bases and J 6 bases; nucleotides not matched to a gene: 19. The CDR3 bases are TGTGCCAGCAGTGAAGCGTTTATAGACAGGGTTGGCACATTGGCTGAAGCTTTCTTT. It yields the protein CASSEAFIDRVGTLAEAFF.

V is TRBV6-1 and J is TRBJ1-5; 10 nucleotides align to TRBD1. Germline trimming cut 0 bases from V and 6 bases from J; bases unmatched to any gene: 11. Germline lookup yields CDR1 MNHNS and CDR2 SASEGT. The CDR3 spans 18 residues. Here the CDR3 DNA reads TGTGCCAGCAGTGAAGCGCTTCTATTGGACAGGGGGAGTCAGCCCCAGCATTTT. Translated: CASSEALLLDRGSQPQHF.